The 22 T cell receptor beta chains below were found in one sample sequenced in a study of blood T cell repertoires in COVID-19. Sequencing was performed with immunoSEQ multiplex PCR; in TCRdb, only in-frame clones are kept and a portion is missing. The data hold about 140,000 clones, with just under 90% observed a single time. The specimen sequenced was peripheral blood. The receptors come from a woman aged 40 to 50 with acute or convalescent COVID-19.

This chain connects TRBV7-2 to TRBJ2-7, with D possibly being TRBD2 (5 bases). V gave up 5 bases and J gave up 3 bases, with 14 bases separating them. There are 14 residues in the CDR3. The germline CDR1 and CDR2 sequences are SGHTA and FQGNSA. CDR3 sequence (DNA): TGTGCCAGCAGCCCCGGACTGCGTAGCTACGAGCAGTACTTC. It is translated as CASSPGLRSYEQYF.

The V gene is TRBV18, the J gene TRBJ2-1; possible D gene TRBD1, 6 bases. CDR1 and CDR2 (germline): KGHSH, LQKENI. The CDR3 is made up of 13 amino acids. V was clipped by 3 bases and J by 10 bases, with 13 bases between them. CDR3 DNA: TGTGCCAGCTCACCGCAGGGGCCTTGGGAGCAGTTCTTC. Translating it yields CASSPQGPWEQFF.

The gene calls are TRBV4-3 and TRBJ2-3, with a possible D match to TRBD1 (5 bases). Germline-derived CDR1 and CDR2 are LGHNA and YSLEER. The V and J ends lost 3 bases and 0 bases respectively, with 10 bases between them. This CDR3 has 15 residues. CDR3 coding DNA: TGCGCCAGCAGCCAGCGGACACCCAGCACAGATACGCAGTATTTT. This encodes CASSQRTPSTDTQYF.

A word on this clone: One junction end does not reproduce the germline sequence, and a read error may be involved. This chain connects TRBV7-7 to TRBJ1-1; TRBD1 agrees at 9 bases. Looked up from germline, CDR1 is SSHAT and CDR2 is FNYEAQ (reference sequence). The CDR3 covers 15 residues. The CDR3 DNA reads as TGTGCTAGCAGCGTTCGACAGGGGGAGAACACTGAAGCTTTCTTT. As protein: CASSVRQGENTEAFF.

V usage is TRBV6-2 or TRBV6-3 and J usage is TRBJ1-5; 7 bases fit TRBD1. Losses at the gene ends were 4 bases for V and 0 bases for J; bases not matched to a gene: 6. Germline CDR1 is MNHEY and CDR2 is SVGEGT. This CDR3 has 16 residues. The CDR3 here is CASSSPTGSSNQPQHF. The CDR3 nucleotides read TGTGCCAGCAGTTCCCCGACAGGGTCTAGCAATCAGCCCCAGCATTTT.

This chain connects TRBV2 to TRBJ1-5, with 7 bases aligning to TRBD1. Per the germline V gene, CDR1 is SNHLY and CDR2 is FYNNEI. The J segment lost 0 bases and the V segment lost 3 bases, leaving 8 bases of the junction unmatched. This CDR3 contains 17 residues. CDR3 sequence: CASSDFARGYSNQPQHF. The CDR3 nucleotides are TGTGCCAGCAGTGATTTCGCCAGGGGGTATAGCAATCAGCCCCAGCATTTT.

The chain has TRBV7-8 and TRBJ2-7; 7 nucleotides agree with TRBD2. Germline V gene sequence: CDR1 SGHVS, CDR2 FQNEAQ. V gave up 6 bases and J gave up 7 bases; unmatched junction bases: 18. The CDR3 is 16 residues long. CDR3 loop: CASSLVRASGKYEQYF. The CDR3 DNA follows: TGTGCCAGCAGTCTCGTCAGGGCTAGCGGAAAATATGAGCAGTACTTC.

This clone was detected once. The chain is built from TRBV4-1 and TRBJ1-5; 7 bases fit TRBD1. The CDR3 length is 15 residues. Germline CDR1 MGHRA, CDR2 YSYEKL. The V gene end was trimmed by 4 bases and the J gene end by 2 bases; junction bases not matched to a gene: 5. The CDR3 coding sequence is TGCGCCAGCAGCCCCTGGACAGGCGGCAATCAGCCCCAGCATTTT. This sequence encodes CASSPWTGGNQPQHF.

The V and J genes are TRBV9 and TRBJ1-1; TRBD1 agrees at 7 bases. The CDR3 runs to 14 residues. Germline V lookup: CDR1 SGDLS, CDR2 YYNGEE. The junction had 5 bases not matched to a gene; V was cut back by 6 bases and J by 0 bases. The CDR3 here is CASTPGGMNTEAFF. CDR3 coding DNA: TGTGCCAGCACCCCAGGGGGGATGAACACTGAAGCTTTCTTT.

J is TRBJ2-7 and V is TRBV18; maybe TRBD1 (6 bases). This CDR3 comprises 14 residues. Germline values: CDR1 KGHSH, CDR2 LQKENI. The V end lost 4 bases, the J end lost 4 bases, and 14 bases lay between the germline ends. CDR3 protein: CASSLGTSFYEQYF. CDR3 nucleotides: TGTGCCAGCTCACTTGGGACATCTTTTTACGAGCAGTACTTC.

The chain is built from TRBV12-3 or TRBV12-4 and TRBJ1-1; weak D call: TRBD1 (5 bases). Between the trimmed V and J ends, which lost 1 base and 5 bases, there was a span of 5 bases. This CDR3 contains 12 residues. CDR3 protein: CASSLEGTEAFF. CDR3 coding DNA: TGTGCCAGCAGTTTAGAGGGGACTGAAGCTTTCTTT.

The J gene is TRBJ1-6, the V gene TRBV6-1, with 10 nucleotides matching TRBD1. The CDR3 runs 14 residues. Germline V gives CDR1 MNHNS, CDR2 SASEGT. V gave up 2 bases and J gave up 10 bases; unmatched junction bases: 2. CDR3 coding DNA: TGTGCCAGCAGTGAATGGACAGGGGGATCACCCCTCCACTTT. Translation gives CASSEWTGGSPLHF.

V is TRBV10-3 and J is TRBJ2-2; TRBD2 matches 12 bases. This CDR3 is 17 amino acids long. The J segment lost 4 bases and the V segment lost 3 bases, leaving 6 bases of the junction unmatched. Germline CDR1 reads ENHRY; CDR2 reads SYGVKD. The CDR3 DNA reads as TGTGCCATCAGTGAATCGGGACTAGCGGGTGCCACCGGGGAGCTGTTTTTT. Protein product: CAISESGLAGATGELFF.

The rearrangement uses TRBV15 and TRBJ2-3; 11 bases fit TRBD2. Germline lookup yields CDR1 LNHNV and CDR2 YYDKDF (reference sequence). This CDR3 has 16 amino acids. The V and J ends lost 4 bases and 2 bases, in that order; junction bases with no gene match: 5. The CDR3 DNA reads TGTGCCACCAGCAATAGACTAGCGGGAACCACAGATACGCAGTATTTT. This encodes CATSNRLAGTTDTQYF.

The chain couples TRBV7-2 to TRBJ2-2, with 8 nucleotides matching TRBD1. The CDR3 has 14 amino acids. Germline loops: CDR1 SGHTA, CDR2 FQGNSA. Trimming removed 5 bases from V and 6 bases from J; junction bases left unmatched: 5. The CDR3 here is CASSADRAAGELFF. CDR3 sequence (DNA): TGTGCCAGCAGCGCGGACAGGGCGGCCGGGGAGCTGTTTTTT.

The CDR3 region is CASRFMGHGIGSYNSPLHF. The CDR3 coding sequence is TGTGCCAGTAGATTCATGGGTCACGGGATAGGCTCCTATAATTCACCCCTCCACTTT. The chain employs TRBV19 and TRBJ1-6; no clear D gene. CDR1 is LNHDA and CDR2 is SQIVND in the germline V gene (reference sequence). Trimming left V 6 bases short and J 0 bases short, with 21 bases between. The CDR3 extends over 19 amino acids.

The chain couples TRBV5-1 to TRBJ1-5; no reliable D call. The V end was cut by 4 bases, the J end by 0 bases, with 5 bases between. The CDR3 is made up of 13 amino acids. Germline-derived CDR1 and CDR2 are SGHRS and YFSETQ. CDR3: CASSLYSNQPQHF. Written as DNA, the CDR3 is TGCGCCAGCAGCCTGTATAGCAATCAGCCCCAGCATTTT.

The rearrangement uses TRBV6-2 or TRBV6-3 and TRBJ2-3; 7 bases line up with TRBD2. Germline V gene lookup returns CDR1 MNHEY and CDR2 SVGEGT. The CDR3 runs to 16 residues. V shed 2 bases and J 1 base; nucleotides not matched to a gene: 6. CDR3 residues: CASSYGERGRTDTQYF. The CDR3 coding sequence is TGTGCCAGCAGTTACGGAGAGCGGGGTCGCACAGATACGCAGTATTTT.

The genes are TRBV19 and TRBJ2-1; a possible D gene is TRBD2 (5 bases). Germline V gives CDR1 LNHDA, CDR2 SQIVND (reference sequence). The CDR3 consists of 15 residues. V was cut by 3 bases and J by 0 bases, with 9 bases left in between. The CDR3 loop reads CASSIGLYSYNEQFF. In nucleotides, the CDR3 is TGTGCCAGTAGTATCGGACTGTACTCCTACAATGAGCAGTTCTTC. Complete variable domain (other parts from reference TRBV19 and TRBJ2-1): DGGITQSPKYLFRKEGQNVTLSCEQNLNHDAMYWYRQDPGQGLRLIYYSQIVNDFQKGDIAEGYSVSREKKESFPLTVTSAQKNPTAFYLCASSIGLYSYNEQFFGPGTRLTVL.

The chain carries TRBV13 and TRBJ2-5; D may be TRBD2 (6 bases). The CDR3 totals 14 residues. Germline values: CDR1 PRHDT, CDR2 FYEKMQ (reference sequence). Trimming shortened V by 4 bases and J by 2 bases, and 11 bases separated the two germline ends. The CDR3 sequence is CASSSPGVQETQYF. The CDR3, as DNA: TGTGCCAGCAGCTCGCCGGGGGTTCAAGAGACCCAGTACTTC.

This chain uses TRBV5-8 with TRBJ2-2; unclear D gene. V lost 4 bases, J lost 8 bases, and 15 bases lay in between. The CDR3 covers 14 residues. Germline V gene data show CDR1 as SGHTS and CDR2 as YDEGEE. In nucleotides, the CDR3 is TGTGCCAGCAGCCCTCAGGCGACGGTTGGGGAGCTGTTTTTT. As protein: CASSPQATVGELFF.

The rearrangement links TRBV18 to TRBJ2-1, with 8 bases that match TRBD2. The CDR3 has 14 amino acids. V shed 6 bases and J 7 bases; nucleotides not matched to a gene: 8. Germline-derived CDR1 and CDR2 are KGHSH and LQKENI. The CDR3 DNA is TGTGCCAGCTCGCAACCGGGACTAGAAAATGAGCAGTTCTTC. It specifies CASSQPGLENEQFF.